The clone carrying this TCR beta chain was recorded many times. What it recognizes is unknown. The sample originates from a study of T cells in Graves' hyperthyroidism and ophthalmopathy. General study points: The model's output predicted ophthalmopathy at a median of 6.5 months prior to onset. The authors' 13 V-J model separated ophthalmopathy from stable hyperthyroidism.

TCR beta CDR3 regions were amplified from RNA transcripts. An initial round of RT-PCR targeting the TCR CDR3 relied on the HTBI primer set. TCRdb called the multiplex PCR reads again in MiXCR, with one record for every CDR3 protein. The sample consists of around 420,000 distinct CDR3 sequences, roughly 15% of them appearing once. This clonotype was sampled from a woman aged 18-30 years with Graves' hyperthyroidism. The sample consisted of blood.

CDR3 region: CASSPSGTGDNEQFF. In nucleotides, the CDR3 is TGTGCCAGCAGCCCAAGTGGTACAGGTGACAATGAGCAGTTCTTC. The chain links TRBV7-3 to TRBJ2-1, with a weak D call TRBD1 (5 bases). The CDR3 sequence is 15 residues long. Germline V gene sequence: CDR1 SGHTA, CDR2 FQGTGA. Between the trimmed V and J ends, which lost 5 bases and 5 bases, there was a span of 16 bases.